Listed here is a single T cell receptor beta chain. Its antigen is as yet unknown. With 60 Vbeta and 13 Jbeta primers, the PCR was carried out. Clones were sequenced by immunoSEQ multiplex PCR, and TCRdb holds only the in-frame ones, with some missing. This table has roughly 100,000 clones, 70% to 80% appearing once. The data are from a study of cytomegalovirus exposure and HLA in healthy donors. General observations from the study: Most TCR beta V segments were productive about 87% or about 30% of the time in an earlier analysis.

This TCR derives from a male donor in good health and CMV-seropositive. Sequences were obtained from PBMCs.

The CDR3 spells CASSQVGTGRETQYF. The CDR3, as DNA: TGCGCCAGCAGCCAAGTCGGGACAGGGCGAGAGACCCAGTACTTC. The chain has TRBV4-1 and TRBJ2-5; 9 bases map to TRBD1. The CDR3 extends over 15 amino acids. With V trimmed by 1 base and J by 4 bases, 4 bases remained unmatched. Looked up from germline, CDR1 is MGHRA and CDR2 is YSYEKL.